Included here is one T cell receptor (beta chain) sequence, with context. Only a few counts were recorded for this clonotype. The specificity of this receptor is unknown. Base-call qualities are not available, and no considerably larger clone is one nucleotide away. These data originate in a study of T-cell reconstitution after alpha-beta-depleted transplantation in children (dated by TCRdb to about 2016). Background on the whole study: Using TCR repertoire profiling, the study followed T-cell immune reconstitution in a quantitative way in children after TCRalphabeta/CD19-depleted allogeneic hematopoietic cell transplantation.

The CDR3 numbers 14 residues from cysteine through phenylalanine. Only the CDR3 DNA stays, 42 bases, in frame from base 1. Between the V and J ends, shortened by 7 bases and 5 bases respectively, the junction contains 17 bases. As encoded in the germline V gene, CDR1 is SGHVS while CDR2 is FQNEAQ. Library preparation used PCR. Sequencing relied on an Illumina HiSeq 2500. To normalize quantification of the TCRbeta repertoire, the TCR libraries were built with molecular barcoding that relied on unique molecular identifiers. TCRdb itself trimmed the public reads at Q25 with fastp, ran MiXCR and retained productive beta chains. Rows with a matching CDR3 protein are joined into one entry that keeps the most common DNA and genes. The sample records roughly 500,000 distinct CDR3 sequences, about 17% of which are singletons. Around 3.3% of the sample is in the top ten clones.

The sequence derives from a human donor who donated a stem cell graft to a child with acute lymphoblastic leukemia. The sequence joins TRBV7-8 to TRBJ1-1, and the D gene may be TRBD1, 6 bases matching. The sequenced sample was PBMCs from the stem cell graft donor, obtained from the stem cell graft. The CDR3 is CASIPQGRVTEAFF. The DNA reads TGTGCCAGCATACCCCAGGGGAGGGTTACTGAAGCTTTCTTT.